At least ten counts were recorded for the clone carrying this T cell receptor (beta chain). Absence of ophthalmopathy progression within 18 months defined stable Graves' hyperthyroidism. Trimming pared 2 bases from V and 5 bases from J, leaving 11 bases between. Germline V gene sequence: CDR1 SGDLS, CDR2 YYNGEE. This CDR3 is 13 amino acids long. The data were taken from a study of T cells in Graves' hyperthyroidism and ophthalmopathy. TCR beta CDR3 regions were amplified from RNA. The HTBI set primed first-round TCR CDR3 RT-PCR. TCRdb independently ran MiXCR on the multiplex PCR reads; one entry per CDR3 protein. This sample carries hundreds of thousands of distinct CDR3 sequences, about two fifths of them seen once, and the ten largest clones take about 9%.

The chain uses TRBV9 and TRBJ2-7; D possibly matches TRBD1 or TRBD2 (5 bases each). The source material was blood. This TCR was sampled from a man aged 18 to 30 with Graves' hyperthyroidism. This CDR3 reads CASSVEGTHEQYF. The CDR3 coding sequence is TGTGCCAGCAGCGTGGAAGGGACGCACGAGCAGTACTTC.